The rows below give T cell receptor beta chains drawn from one sample of a study of T cells after yellow fever vaccination. TCRdb re-analysed the 5' RACE reads in MiXCR, keeping a single row per CDR3 protein. The sample has some 560,000 distinct CDR3 sequences, about 17% seen once. Sequencing was performed on PBMCs, taken 5 days after the first yellow fever vaccination. The receptors were gathered from a man younger than 30 who received the YFV17D yellow fever vaccine. CDR3s include the opening cysteine and the closing phenylalanine or tryptophan. The order of the fields is CDR3 DNA, CDR3 protein, V gene, D gene, clone size, J gene. The D gene is left open where the match is weak. Some rows have no size entry. The others give once, few or many, or a class for an expanded clone.

DNA: TGTGCCAGCAGCTTGGCTAGTAAGAGCCAAGAGACCCAGTACTTC; CDR3: CASSLASKSQETQYF; V: TRBV5-4; D: NA; size: few; J: TRBJ2-5
DNA: TGCAGTCCCCTCCTGGCGGGGGGGACGCAGTATTTT; CDR3: CSPLLAGGTQYF; V: TRBV20-1; D: TRBD2; size: few; J: TRBJ2-3
DNA: TGTGCCAGCAGTCCGGGACTAGGGGTGGTTGAGCAGTTCTTC; CDR3: CASSPGLGVVEQFF; V: TRBV12-3/TRBV12-4; D: TRBD2; size: NA; J: TRBJ2-1
DNA: TGTGCCAGTGGAGGGCAGGGGGCTGAAAAACTGTTTTTT; CDR3: CASGGQGAEKLFF; V: TRBV2; D: TRBD1; size: many; J: TRBJ1-4
DNA: TGTGCCACCAGTGAACGGTCGGAGACCCAGTACTTC; CDR3: CATSERSETQYF; V: TRBV24-1; D: NA; size: few; J: TRBJ2-5
DNA: TGCGCCAGCAGCTTGCAAGGGTACACCGGGGAGCTGTTTTTT; CDR3: CASSLQGYTGELFF; V: TRBV5-1; D: NA; size: many; J: TRBJ2-2
DNA: TGCAGTGCTAGACGTAGCGGAGAGACCCAGTACTTC; CDR3: CSARRSGETQYF; V: TRBV20-1; D: NA; size: few; J: TRBJ2-5
DNA: TGTGCCAGCACCGACAACTATAATTCACCCCTCCACTTT; CDR3: CASTDNYNSPLHF; V: TRBV2; D: NA; size: once; J: TRBJ1-6
DNA: TGTGCCAGCAGCGCAGTGGCAGGGGGAGAGACCCAGTACTTC; CDR3: CASSAVAGGETQYF; V: TRBV7-9; D: TRBD1; size: few; J: TRBJ2-5
DNA: TGTGCCACCAGCACGACCTTCTATAGCACAGATACGCAGTATTTT; CDR3: CATSTTFYSTDTQYF; V: TRBV15; D: NA; size: few; J: TRBJ2-3
DNA: TGTGCCAGCAGTTGGGGCCGGACAAGCTCCTACAATGAGCAGTTCTTC; CDR3: CASSWGRTSSYNEQFF; V: TRBV12-3/TRBV12-4; D: NA; size: NA; J: TRBJ2-1
DNA: TGTGCCATCATAAGTGAGGACAGGGTTGGGACTGAAGCTTTCTTT; CDR3: CAIISEDRVGTEAFF; V: TRBV10-3; D: TRBD1; size: NA; J: TRBJ1-1
DNA: TGTGCCAGCAGTTTTGGGGACAAGGTCCCTTTCACTAGCACAGATACGCAGTATTTT; CDR3: CASSFGDKVPFTSTDTQYF; V: TRBV28; D: NA; size: NA; J: TRBJ2-3
DNA: TGTGCCACAGCAACTAATGAAAAACTGTTTTTT; CDR3: CATATNEKLFF; V: TRBV19; D: NA; size: NA; J: TRBJ1-4
DNA: TGCGCCAGCAGCAGTACAGGGGGCAGCGAGACCCAGTACTTC; CDR3: CASSSTGGSETQYF; V: TRBV5-1; D: TRBD1; size: many; J: TRBJ2-5
DNA: TGTGCCAGTAGTATGGCGGGGGCTAATTCACCCCTCCACTTT; CDR3: CASSMAGANSPLHF; V: TRBV19; D: NA; size: NA; J: TRBJ1-6
DNA: TGCAGTGTCGGCGGCGGGGGGCCCTACAATGAGCAGTTCTTC; CDR3: CSVGGGGPYNEQFF; V: TRBV20-1; D: TRBD2; size: NA; J: TRBJ2-1